The clone carrying this TCR beta chain was picked up many times. Its antigen is not identified. This sample was taken from a study of identical twins. General study results and limits: Out-of-frame beta chain sequences displayed weaker excess sharing between twins. Fewer insertions characterized abundant cord blood beta clonotypes, whereas memory repertoires showed none.

V dropped 3 bases and J dropped 10 bases, with 16 bases sitting between them. There are 14 residues in the CDR3. Template switching added a universal primer site, and cDNA bore unique molecular identifiers. From the 5' RACE reads, TCRdb called clonotypes with MiXCR, one entry per CDR3 protein. The table records hundreds of thousands of distinct CDR3 sequences, roughly 6% of them present only once. The chain uses TRBV12-3 or TRBV12-4 and TRBJ2-1; tentatively, D is TRBD2 (5 bases). The sequence came from a man between 18 and 29 years old in good health. Material: naive T cells sorted from blood. CDR3 sequence: CASSFTGTSAEQFF. In nucleotides, the CDR3 is TGTGCCAGCAGTTTTACGGGAACGAGTGCGGAGCAGTTCTTC.